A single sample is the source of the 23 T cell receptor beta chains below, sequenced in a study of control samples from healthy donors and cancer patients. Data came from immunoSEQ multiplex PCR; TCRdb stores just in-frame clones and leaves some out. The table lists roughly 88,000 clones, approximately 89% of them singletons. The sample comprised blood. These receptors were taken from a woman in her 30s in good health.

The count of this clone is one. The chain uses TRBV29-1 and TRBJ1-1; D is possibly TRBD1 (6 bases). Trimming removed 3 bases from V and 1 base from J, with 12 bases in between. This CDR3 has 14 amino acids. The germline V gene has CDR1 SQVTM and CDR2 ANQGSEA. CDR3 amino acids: CSVDTGKRNTEAFF. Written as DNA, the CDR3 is TGCAGCGTTGATACAGGGAAGCGGAACACTGAAGCTTTCTTT. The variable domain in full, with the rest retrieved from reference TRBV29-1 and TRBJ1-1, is SAVISQKPSRDICQRGTSLTIQCQVDSQVTMMFWYRQQPGQSLTLIATANQGSEATYESGFVIDKFPISRPNLTFSTLTVSNMSPEDSSIYLCSVDTGKRNTEAFFGQGTRLTVV.

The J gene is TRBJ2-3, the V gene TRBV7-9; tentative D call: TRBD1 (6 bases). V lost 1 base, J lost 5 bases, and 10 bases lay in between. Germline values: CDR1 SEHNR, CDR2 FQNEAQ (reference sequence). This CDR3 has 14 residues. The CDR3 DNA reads TGTGCCAGCAGCTTAGATGGGGGACAAGATACGCAGTATTTT. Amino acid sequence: CASSLDGGQDTQYF. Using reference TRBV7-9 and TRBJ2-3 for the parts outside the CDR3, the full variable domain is DTGVSQNPRHKITKRGQNVTFRCDPISEHNRLYWYRQTLGQGPEFLTYFQNEAQLEKSRLLSDRFSAERPKGSFSTLEIQRTEQGDSAMYLCASSLDGGQDTQYFGPGTRLTVL.

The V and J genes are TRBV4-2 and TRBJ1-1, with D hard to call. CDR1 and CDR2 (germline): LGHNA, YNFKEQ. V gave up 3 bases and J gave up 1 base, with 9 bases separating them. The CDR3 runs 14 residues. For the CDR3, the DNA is TGTGCCAGCAGCCATGCGCCCCAGAACACTGAAGCTTTCTTT. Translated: CASSHAPQNTEAFF.

CDR3 nucleotides: TGTGCCAGCAGCCCCACCTACGAGCAGTACTTC. It yields the protein CASSPTYEQYF. The V gene is TRBV7-8, the J gene TRBJ2-7; D remains ambiguous. Germline loops: CDR1 SGHVS, CDR2 FQNEAQ. This CDR3 comprises 11 residues. Deletions cut 5 bases from V and 2 bases from J, with 4 bases between.

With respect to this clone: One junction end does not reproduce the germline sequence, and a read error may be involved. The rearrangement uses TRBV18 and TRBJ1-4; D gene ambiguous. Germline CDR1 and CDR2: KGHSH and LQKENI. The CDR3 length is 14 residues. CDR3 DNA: TGTGCCAGCTCTCCACGCTCGGCTAATGAAAAACTGTTTTTT. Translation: CASSPRSANEKLFF.

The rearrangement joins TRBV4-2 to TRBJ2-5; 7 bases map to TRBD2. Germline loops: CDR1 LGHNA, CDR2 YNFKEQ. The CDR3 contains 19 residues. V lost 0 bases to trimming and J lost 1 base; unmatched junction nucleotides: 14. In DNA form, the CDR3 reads TGTGCCAGCAGCCAAGAAGTGTTAGGCGGGAGCGTGGGCCAAGAGACCCAGTACTTC. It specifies CASSQEVLGGSVGQETQYF.

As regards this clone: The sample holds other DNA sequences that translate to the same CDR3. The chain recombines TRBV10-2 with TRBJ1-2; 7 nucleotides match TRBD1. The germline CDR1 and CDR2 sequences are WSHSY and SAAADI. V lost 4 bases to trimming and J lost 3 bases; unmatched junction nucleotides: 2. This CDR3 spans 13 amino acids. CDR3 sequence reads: CASSGQGDYGYTF. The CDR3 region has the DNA TGCGCCAGCAGTGGACAGGGTGACTATGGCTACACCTTC.

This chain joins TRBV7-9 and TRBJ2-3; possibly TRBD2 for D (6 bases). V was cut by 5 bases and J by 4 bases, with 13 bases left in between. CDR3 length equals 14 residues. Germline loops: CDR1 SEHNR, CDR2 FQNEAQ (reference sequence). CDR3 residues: CASSVQLASDTQYF. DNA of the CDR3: TGTGCCAGCAGCGTCCAACTAGCTTCAGATACGCAGTATTTT.

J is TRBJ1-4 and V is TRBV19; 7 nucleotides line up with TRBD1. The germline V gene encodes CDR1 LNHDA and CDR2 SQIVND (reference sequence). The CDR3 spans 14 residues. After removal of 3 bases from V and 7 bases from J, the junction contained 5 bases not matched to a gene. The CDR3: CASSMGRGAEKLFF. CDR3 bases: TGTGCCAGTAGTATGGGCAGGGGGGCTGAAAAACTGTTTTTT.

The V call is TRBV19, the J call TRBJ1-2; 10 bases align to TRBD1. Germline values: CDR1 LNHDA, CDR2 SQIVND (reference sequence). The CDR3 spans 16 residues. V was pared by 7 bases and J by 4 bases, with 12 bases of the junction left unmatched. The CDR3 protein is CASTTLDRQGAYGYTF. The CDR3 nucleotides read TGTGCCAGTACCACCCTTGACCGACAGGGGGCCTATGGCTACACCTTC.

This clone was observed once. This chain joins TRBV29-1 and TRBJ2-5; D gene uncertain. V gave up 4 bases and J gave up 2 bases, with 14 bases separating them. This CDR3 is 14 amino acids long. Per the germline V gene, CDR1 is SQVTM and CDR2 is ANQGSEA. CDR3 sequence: CSVVPSGTQETQYF. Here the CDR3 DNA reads TGCAGCGTTGTTCCTTCGGGCACTCAAGAGACCCAGTACTTC.

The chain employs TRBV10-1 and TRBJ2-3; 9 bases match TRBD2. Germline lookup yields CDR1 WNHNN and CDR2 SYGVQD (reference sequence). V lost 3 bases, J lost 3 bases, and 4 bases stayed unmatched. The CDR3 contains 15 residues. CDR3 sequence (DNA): TGCGCCAGCAGTGACGCGGGGGGGCCGACAGATACGCAGTATTTT. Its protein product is CASSDAGGPTDTQYF.

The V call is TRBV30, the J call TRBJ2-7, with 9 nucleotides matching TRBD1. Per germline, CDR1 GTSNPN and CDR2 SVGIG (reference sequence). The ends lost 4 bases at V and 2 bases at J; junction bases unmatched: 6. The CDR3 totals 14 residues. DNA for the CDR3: TGTGCCTGGAACGGGGGACAGGGCACCTACGAGCAGTACTTC. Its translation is CAWNGGQGTYEQYF. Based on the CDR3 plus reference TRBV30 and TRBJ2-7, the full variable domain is SQTIHQWPATLVQPVGSPLSLECTVEGTSNPNLYWYRQAAGRGLQLLFYSVGIGQISSEVPQNLSASRPQDRQFILSSKKLLLSDSGFYLCAWNGGQGTYEQYFGPGTRLTVT.

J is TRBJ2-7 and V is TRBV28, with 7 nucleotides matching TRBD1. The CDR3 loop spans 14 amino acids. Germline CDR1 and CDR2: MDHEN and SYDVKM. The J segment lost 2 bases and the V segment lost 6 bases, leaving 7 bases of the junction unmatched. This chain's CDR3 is CASSRQGVTYEQYF. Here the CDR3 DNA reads TGTGCCAGCAGCCGACAGGGTGTAACCTACGAGCAGTACTTC.

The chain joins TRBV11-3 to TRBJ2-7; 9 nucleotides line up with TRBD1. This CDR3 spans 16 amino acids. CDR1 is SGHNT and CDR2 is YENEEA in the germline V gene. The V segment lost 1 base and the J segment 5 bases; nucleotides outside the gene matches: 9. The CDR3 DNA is TGTGCCAGCAGCTTAGGTGCGGGACAGGGTGTCCACGAGCAGTACTTC. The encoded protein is CASSLGAGQGVHEQYF. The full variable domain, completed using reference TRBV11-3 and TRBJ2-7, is EAGVVQSPRYKIIEKKQPVAFWCNPISGHNTLYWYLQNLGQGPELLIRYENEEAVDDSQLPKDRFSAERLKGVDSTLKIQPAELGDSAVYLCASSLGAGQGVHEQYFGPGTRLTVT.

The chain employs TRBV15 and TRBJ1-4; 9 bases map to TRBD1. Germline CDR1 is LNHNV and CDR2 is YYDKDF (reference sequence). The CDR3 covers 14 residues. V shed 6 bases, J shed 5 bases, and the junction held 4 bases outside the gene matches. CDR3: CATRGDRENEKLFF. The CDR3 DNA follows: TGTGCCACCAGGGGGGACAGGGAAAATGAAAAACTGTTTTTT.

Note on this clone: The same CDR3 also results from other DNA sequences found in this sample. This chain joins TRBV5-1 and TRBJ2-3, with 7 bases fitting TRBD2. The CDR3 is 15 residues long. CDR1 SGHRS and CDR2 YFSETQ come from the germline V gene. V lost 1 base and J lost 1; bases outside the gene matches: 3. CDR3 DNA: TGCGCCAGCAGCTTGCTCGCGGGGGGCACAGATACGCAGTATTTT. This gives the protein CASSLLAGGTDTQYF.

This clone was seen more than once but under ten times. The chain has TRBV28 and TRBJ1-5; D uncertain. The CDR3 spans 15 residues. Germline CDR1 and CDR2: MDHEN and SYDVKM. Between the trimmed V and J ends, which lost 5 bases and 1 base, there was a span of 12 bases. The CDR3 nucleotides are TGTGCCAGCAGTGCTCTACACGGGAGCAATCAGCCCCAGCATTTT. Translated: CASSALHGSNQPQHF.

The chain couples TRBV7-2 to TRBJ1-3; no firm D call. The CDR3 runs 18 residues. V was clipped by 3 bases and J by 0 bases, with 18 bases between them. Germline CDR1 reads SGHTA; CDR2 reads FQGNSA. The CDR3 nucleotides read TGTGCCAGCAGCTTCTCGCCGACGAGACTGAACTCTGGAAACACCATATATTTT. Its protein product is CASSFSPTRLNSGNTIYF.

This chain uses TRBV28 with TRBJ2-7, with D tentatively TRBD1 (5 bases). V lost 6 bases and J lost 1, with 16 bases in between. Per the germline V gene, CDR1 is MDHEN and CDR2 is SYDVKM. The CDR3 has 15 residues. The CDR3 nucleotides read TGTGCCAGCAGACCCAGGGTTCTTTTTTCCTACGAGCAGTACTTC. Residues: CASRPRVLFSYEQYF.

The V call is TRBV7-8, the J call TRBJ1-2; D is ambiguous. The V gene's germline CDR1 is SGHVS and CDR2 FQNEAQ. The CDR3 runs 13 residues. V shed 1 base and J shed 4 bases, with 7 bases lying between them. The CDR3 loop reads CASSLEMSYGYTF. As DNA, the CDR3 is TGTGCCAGCAGCTTAGAAATGTCCTATGGCTACACCTTC.

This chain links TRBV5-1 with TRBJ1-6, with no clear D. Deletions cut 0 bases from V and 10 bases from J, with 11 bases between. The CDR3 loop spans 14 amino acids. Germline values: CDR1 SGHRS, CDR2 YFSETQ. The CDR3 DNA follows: TGCGCCAGCAGCTTGGTCAAGGGAATCTCACCCCTCCACTTT. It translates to CASSLVKGISPLHF.

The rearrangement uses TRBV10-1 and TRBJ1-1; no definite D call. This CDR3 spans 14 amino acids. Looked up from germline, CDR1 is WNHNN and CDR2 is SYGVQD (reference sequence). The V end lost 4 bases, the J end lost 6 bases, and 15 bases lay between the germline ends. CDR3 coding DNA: TGCGCCAGCAGTGGGGAGGCGGGTGGGGCTGAAGCTTTCTTT. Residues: CASSGEAGGAEAFF.